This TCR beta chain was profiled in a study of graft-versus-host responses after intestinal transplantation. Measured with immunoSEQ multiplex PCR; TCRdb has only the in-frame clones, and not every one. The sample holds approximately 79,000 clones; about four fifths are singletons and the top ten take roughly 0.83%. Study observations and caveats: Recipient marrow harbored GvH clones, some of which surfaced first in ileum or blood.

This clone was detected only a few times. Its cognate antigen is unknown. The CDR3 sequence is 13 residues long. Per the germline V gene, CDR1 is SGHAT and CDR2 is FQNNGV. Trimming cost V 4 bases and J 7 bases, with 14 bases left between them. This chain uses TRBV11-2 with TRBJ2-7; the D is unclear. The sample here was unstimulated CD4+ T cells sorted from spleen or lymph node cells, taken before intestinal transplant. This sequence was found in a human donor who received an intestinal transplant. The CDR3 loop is CASSSPTLGEQYF. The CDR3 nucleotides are TGTGCCAGCAGCTCCCCGACTCTCGGGGAGCAGTACTTC.